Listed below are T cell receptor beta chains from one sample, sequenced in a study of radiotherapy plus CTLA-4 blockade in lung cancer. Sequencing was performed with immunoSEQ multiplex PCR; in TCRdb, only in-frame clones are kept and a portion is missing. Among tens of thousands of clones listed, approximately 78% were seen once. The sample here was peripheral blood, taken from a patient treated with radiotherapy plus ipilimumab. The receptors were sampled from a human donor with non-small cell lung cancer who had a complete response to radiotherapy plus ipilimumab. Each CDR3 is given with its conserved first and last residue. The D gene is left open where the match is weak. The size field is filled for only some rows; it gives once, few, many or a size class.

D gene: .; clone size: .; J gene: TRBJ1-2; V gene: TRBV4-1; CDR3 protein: CASSQDLTVAVNYGYTF; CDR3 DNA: TGCGCCAGCAGCCAAGATCTGACAGTCGCGGTTAACTATGGCTACACCTTC
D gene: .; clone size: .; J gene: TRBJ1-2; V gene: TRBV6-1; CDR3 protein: CASSEAQTYGYTF; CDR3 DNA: TGTGCCAGCAGTGAAGCACAGACCTATGGCTACACCTTC
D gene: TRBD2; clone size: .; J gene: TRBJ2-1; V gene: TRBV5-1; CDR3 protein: CASSPTSGGYNEQFF; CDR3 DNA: TGCGCCAGCAGCCCGACTAGCGGGGGTTACAATGAGCAGTTCTTC
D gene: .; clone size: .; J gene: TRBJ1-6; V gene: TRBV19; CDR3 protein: CASTGVSRSGSPLHF; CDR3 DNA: TGTGCCAGTACCGGAGTTAGTAGGTCCGGTTCACCCCTCCACTTT
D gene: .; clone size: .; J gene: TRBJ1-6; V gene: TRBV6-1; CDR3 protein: CASSERQGRDSPLHF; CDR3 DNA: TGTGCCAGCAGTGAAAGGCAGGGGAGGGATTCACCCCTCCACTTT
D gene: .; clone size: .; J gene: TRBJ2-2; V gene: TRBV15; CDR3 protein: CATSILDRTGELFF; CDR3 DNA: TGTGCCACCAGCATCCTTGACAGGACCGGGGAGCTGTTTTTT
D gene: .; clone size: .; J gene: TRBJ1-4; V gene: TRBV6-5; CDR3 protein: CASSSRLNEKLFF; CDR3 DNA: TGTGCCAGCAGTTCGAGACTGAATGAAAAACTGTTTTTT
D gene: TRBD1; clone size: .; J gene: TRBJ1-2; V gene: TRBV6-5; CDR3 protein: CASSYSRTGGGYGYTF; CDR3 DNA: TGTGCCAGCAGTTACTCTCGGACAGGAGGCGGCTATGGCTACACCTTC
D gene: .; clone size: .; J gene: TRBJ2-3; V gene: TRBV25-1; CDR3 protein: CASSDSLGISTDTQYF; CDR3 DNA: TGTGCCAGCAGTGATTCATTAGGTATTAGCACAGATACGCAGTATTTT
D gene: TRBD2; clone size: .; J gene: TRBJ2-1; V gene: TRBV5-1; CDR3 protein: CASSLAAGGGEQFF; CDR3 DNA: TGCGCCAGCTCTTTGGCAGCGGGGGGGGGCGAGCAGTTCTTC
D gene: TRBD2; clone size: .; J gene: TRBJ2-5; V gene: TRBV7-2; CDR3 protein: CASSLEASGAGGTQYF; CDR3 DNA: TGTGCCAGCAGCTTAGAGGCTAGCGGGGCCGGGGGGACCCAGTACTTC
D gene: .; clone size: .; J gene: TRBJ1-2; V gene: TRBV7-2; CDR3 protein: CASSFGVQAHGYTF; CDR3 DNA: TGTGCCAGCAGCTTCGGCGTACAGGCACATGGCTACACCTTC
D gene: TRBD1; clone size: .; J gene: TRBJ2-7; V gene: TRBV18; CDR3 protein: CASSPGTVSHEQYF; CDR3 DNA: TGTGCCAGCTCACCCGGGACAGTATCGCACGAGCAGTACTTC
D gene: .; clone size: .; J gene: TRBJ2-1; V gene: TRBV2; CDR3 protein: CASSEEGSYNEQFF; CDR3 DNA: TGTGCCAGCAGTGAGGAGGGATCCTACAATGAGCAGTTCTTC
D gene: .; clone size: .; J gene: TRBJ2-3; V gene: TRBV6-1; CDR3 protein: CASSESGQSTDTQYF; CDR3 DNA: TGTGCCAGCAGTGAATCGGGGCAATCCACAGATACGCAGTATTTT
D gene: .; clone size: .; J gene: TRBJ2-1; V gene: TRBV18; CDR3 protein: CASSAGTDNEQFF; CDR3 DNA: TGTGCCAGCTCCGCCGGGACGGACAATGAGCAGTTCTTC
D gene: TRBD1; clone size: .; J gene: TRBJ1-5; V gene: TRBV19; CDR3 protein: CASSSRGLSNQPQHF; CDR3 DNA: TGTGCCAGTAGTTCGAGGGGGCTGAGCAATCAGCCCCAGCATTTT
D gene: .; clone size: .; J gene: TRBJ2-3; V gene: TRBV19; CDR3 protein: CASSPLEVAVHTQYF; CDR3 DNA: TGTGCCAGTAGCCCCCTGGAGGTAGCAGTCCATACGCAGTATTTT
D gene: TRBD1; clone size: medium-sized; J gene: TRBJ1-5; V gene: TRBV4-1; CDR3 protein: CASSPGTGAHQPQHF; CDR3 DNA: TGCGCCAGCAGCCCTGGGACAGGGGCGCATCAGCCCCAGCATTTT
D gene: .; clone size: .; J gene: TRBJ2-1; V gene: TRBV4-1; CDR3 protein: CASSQATLSYNEQFF; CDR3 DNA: TGCGCCAGCAGCCAAGCGACCCTATCCTACAATGAGCAGTTCTTC
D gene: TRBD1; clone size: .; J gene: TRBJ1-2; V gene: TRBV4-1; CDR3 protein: CASSLPDRINYGYTF; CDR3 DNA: TGCGCCAGCAGCCTTCCGGACAGGATTAACTATGGCTACACCTTC
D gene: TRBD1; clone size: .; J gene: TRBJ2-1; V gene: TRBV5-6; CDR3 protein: CASSLPGQGQFF; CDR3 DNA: TGTGCCAGCAGCTTGCCGGGACAGGGGCAGTTCTTC
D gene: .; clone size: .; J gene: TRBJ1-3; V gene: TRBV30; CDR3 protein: CAWSVGSGSGNTIYF; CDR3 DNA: TGTGCCTGGAGTGTGGGGAGCGGCTCTGGAAACACCATATATTTT
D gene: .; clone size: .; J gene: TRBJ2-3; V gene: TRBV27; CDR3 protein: CASSPLSGTQYF; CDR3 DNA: TGTGCCAGCAGTCCGCTGTCCGGAACGCAGTATTTT
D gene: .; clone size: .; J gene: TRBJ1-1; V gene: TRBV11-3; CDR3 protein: CASSPIGTEAFF; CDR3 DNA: TGTGCCAGCAGCCCCATTGGTACAGAAGCTTTCTTT
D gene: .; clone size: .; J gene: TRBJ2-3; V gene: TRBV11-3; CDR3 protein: CASSLDHEDTQYF; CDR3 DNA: TGTGCCAGCAGCTTAGATCACGAAGATACGCAGTATTTT
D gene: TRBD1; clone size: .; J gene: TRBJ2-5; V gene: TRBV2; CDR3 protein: CASSQSTGARVETQYF; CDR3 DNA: TGTGCCAGCAGCCAATCGACAGGGGCGAGGGTAGAGACCCAGTACTTC
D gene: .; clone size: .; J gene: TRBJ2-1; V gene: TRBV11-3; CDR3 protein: CASSFRSAGADEQFF; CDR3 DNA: TGTGCCAGCAGCTTTAGGAGCGCAGGGGCCGATGAGCAGTTCTTC
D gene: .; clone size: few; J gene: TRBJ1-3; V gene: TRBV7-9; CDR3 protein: CASSPPLTARRGNTIYF; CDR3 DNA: TGTGCCAGCAGCCCGCCCCTGACAGCACGAAGGGGAAACACCATATATTTT
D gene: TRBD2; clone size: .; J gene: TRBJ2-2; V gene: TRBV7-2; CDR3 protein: CASSLVAGGRELFF; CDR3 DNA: TGTGCCAGCAGCTTAGTCGCGGGGGGCCGGGAGCTGTTTTTT
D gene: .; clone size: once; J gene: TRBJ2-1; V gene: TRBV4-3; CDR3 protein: CASSRETYNEQFF; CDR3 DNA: TGCGCCAGCAGCCGAGAGACCTACAATGAGCAGTTCTTC
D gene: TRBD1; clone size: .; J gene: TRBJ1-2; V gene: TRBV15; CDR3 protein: CATSLGQGALGYTF; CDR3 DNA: TGTGCCACCAGCCTGGGACAGGGGGCACTTGGCTACACCTTC